This record concerns one T cell receptor beta chain sequence. The antigen is not known. They isolated at least 7 million PBMCs from each sample. This specimen comes from a study of blood T cells in healthy people across ages. General observations from the study: The study could not conclusively compare naive and antigen-experienced cells, given its unsorted PBMCs.

Germline V gene data show CDR1 as SGHDT and CDR2 as YYEEEE. This CDR3 is 16 amino acids long. V lost 3 bases to trimming and J lost 3 bases; unmatched junction nucleotides: 8. The use of a sample-barcoded 5' primer and a J-beta primer mix characterized a second PCR of about 7 to 12 cycles. Each CDR3 protein is one row after TCRdb ran MiXCR on the 5' RACE reads. Of around 970,000 distinct CDR3 sequences in the sample, just over 50% were seen once. The origin of this receptor is a woman aged 55-69 years in good health. Source material: blood. The V and J genes are TRBV5-6 and TRBJ2-3; 9 bases align to TRBD1. This chain's CDR3 is CASSSYGTGLTDTQYF. CDR3 sequence (DNA): TGTGCCAGCAGCTCCTATGGGACAGGGTTGACAGATACGCAGTATTTT.